This T cell receptor (beta chain) emerged from a study of OX40 agonist ivuxolimab in advanced cancers. The wider study: Every 2 weeks, patients received ivuxolimab intravenously, dosed at 0.01 to 10 mg/kg. Males comprised around 78% of the group, whose mean age was roughly 60 years (range roughly 20 to 85).

Trimming at V came to 3 bases and at J to 4 bases, leaving 6 bases not matched to a gene. Germline values: CDR1 LGHNA, CDR2 YNFKEQ. CDR3 length: 15 residues. The table came from immunoSEQ multiplex PCR; TCRdb's copy has only in-frame clones and leaves some out. This table has 45,000 to 60,000 clones, about 80% appearing once. Regarding the study as a whole: Doses of 0.1 to 3.0 mg/kg were accompanied by clonal expansion of CD4+ and CD8+ blood T cells by week 6.

This clone showed up just once. Its antigen is currently unknown. The V gene is TRBV4-2, the J gene TRBJ2-1, with 7 bases identical to TRBD2. The sample in question was CD4+ or CD8+ T cells sorted from blood, obtained in a trial of the OX40 agonist ivuxolimab. This clonotype was sampled from an adult with an advanced solid tumor such as melanoma, head and neck, liver or kidney cancer. The CDR3: CASSHRSGGYNEQFF. The DNA for the CDR3 is TGTGCCAGCAGCCACCGGTCCGGGGGGTACAATGAGCAGTTCTTC.